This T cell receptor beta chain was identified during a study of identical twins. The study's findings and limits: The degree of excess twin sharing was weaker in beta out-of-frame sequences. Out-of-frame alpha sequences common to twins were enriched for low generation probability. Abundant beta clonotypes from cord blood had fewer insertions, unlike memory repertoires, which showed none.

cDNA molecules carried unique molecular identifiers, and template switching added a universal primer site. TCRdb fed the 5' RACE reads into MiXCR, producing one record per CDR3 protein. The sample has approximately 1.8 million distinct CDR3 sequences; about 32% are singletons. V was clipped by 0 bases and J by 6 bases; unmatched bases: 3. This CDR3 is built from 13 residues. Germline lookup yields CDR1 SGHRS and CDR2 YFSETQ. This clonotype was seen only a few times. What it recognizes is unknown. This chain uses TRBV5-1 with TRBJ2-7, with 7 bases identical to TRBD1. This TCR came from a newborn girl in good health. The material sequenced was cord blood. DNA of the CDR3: TGCGCCAGCAGCTTGGAAGCAGGGGGCGAGCAGTACTTC. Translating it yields CASSLEAGGEQYF.